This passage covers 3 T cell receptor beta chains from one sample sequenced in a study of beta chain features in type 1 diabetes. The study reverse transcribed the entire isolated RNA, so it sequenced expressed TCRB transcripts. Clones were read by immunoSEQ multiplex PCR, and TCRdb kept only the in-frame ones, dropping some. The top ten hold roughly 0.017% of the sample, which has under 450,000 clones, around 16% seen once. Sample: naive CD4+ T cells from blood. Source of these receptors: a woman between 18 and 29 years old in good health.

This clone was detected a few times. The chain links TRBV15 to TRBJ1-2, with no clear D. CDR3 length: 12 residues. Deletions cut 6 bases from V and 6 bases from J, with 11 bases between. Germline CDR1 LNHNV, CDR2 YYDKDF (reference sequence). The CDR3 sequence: CATSPGLDGYTF. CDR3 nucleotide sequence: TGTGCCACCAGTCCGGGGTTGGATGGCTACACCTTC. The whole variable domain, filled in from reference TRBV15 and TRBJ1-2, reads DAMVIQNPRYQVTQFGKPVTLSCSQTLNHNVMYWYQQKSSQAPKLLFHYYDKDFNNEADTPDNFQSRRPNTSFCFLDIRSPGLGDTAMYLCATSPGLDGYTFGSGTRLTVV.

The CDR3 sequence is CASSDDRAREQPQHF. The CDR3 nucleotides are TGTGCCAGCAGTGATGACAGGGCTCGGGAGCAGCCCCAGCATTTT. The V call is TRBV2, the J call TRBJ1-5; 7 positions agree with TRBD1. V shed 3 bases and J 7 bases; nucleotides not matched to a gene: 9. The V gene's germline CDR1 is SNHLY and CDR2 FYNNEI. This CDR3 has 15 amino acids.

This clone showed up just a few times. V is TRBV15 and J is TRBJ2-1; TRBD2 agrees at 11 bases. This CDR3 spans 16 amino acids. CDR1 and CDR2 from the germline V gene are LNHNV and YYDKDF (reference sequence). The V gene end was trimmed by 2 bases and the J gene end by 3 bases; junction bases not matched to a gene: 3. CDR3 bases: TGTGCCACCAGCAGATTGCTAGCGGGAGGCTACAATGAGCAGTTCTTC. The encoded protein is CATSRLLAGGYNEQFF.